This T cell receptor beta chain derives from a study of Tregs in tolerant kidney transplant recipients. Related graft donors supplied nonmyeloablative bone marrow transplants, and mixed chimerism was transient. The table came from immunoSEQ multiplex PCR; TCRdb's copy has only in-frame clones and leaves some out. The table includes about 21,000 clones, roughly 80% detected once. V was trimmed by 1 base and J by 10 bases, leaving 8 bases between them. The CDR3 is made up of 11 amino acids. CDR1 DFQATT and CDR2 SNEGSKA come from the germline V gene (reference sequence). The TCR was taken from a human patient who received a combined kidney and bone marrow transplant. The T cells may come from the graft donor. V and J are TRBV20-1 and TRBJ2-1; D is possibly TRBD1 (5 bases). The sample consisted of CD8+ T cells from blood (PBMCs), taken 6 months after the transplant. The CDR3 DNA follows: TGCAGTGCTAGAGCCCAGGGAGAGCAGTTCTTC. Translating it yields CSARAQGEQFF.